Given below is one T cell receptor (beta chain) in context. Germline CDR1 reads MGHRA; CDR2 reads YSYEKL. The germline V and J ends were trimmed by 1 base and 9 bases, with 10 bases remaining between them. The CDR3 is 13 residues long. Generated by immunoSEQ multiplex PCR, the TCRdb table keeps only in-frame clones and is missing some. The top ten clones hold under 7.5% of a sample with roughly 48,000 clones, about 88% of them seen once. The entry originates in a study of cytomegalovirus exposure and HLA in healthy donors. The sample consisted of PBMCs. The source is a woman in her thirties in good health and CMV-seronegative. The chain couples TRBV4-1 to TRBJ2-1; weak D call: TRBD2 (5 bases). The CDR3 DNA sequence: TGCGCCAGCAGCCAAGTACTAGTAGCTGAGCAGTTCTTC. Encoded protein: CASSQVLVAEQFF.